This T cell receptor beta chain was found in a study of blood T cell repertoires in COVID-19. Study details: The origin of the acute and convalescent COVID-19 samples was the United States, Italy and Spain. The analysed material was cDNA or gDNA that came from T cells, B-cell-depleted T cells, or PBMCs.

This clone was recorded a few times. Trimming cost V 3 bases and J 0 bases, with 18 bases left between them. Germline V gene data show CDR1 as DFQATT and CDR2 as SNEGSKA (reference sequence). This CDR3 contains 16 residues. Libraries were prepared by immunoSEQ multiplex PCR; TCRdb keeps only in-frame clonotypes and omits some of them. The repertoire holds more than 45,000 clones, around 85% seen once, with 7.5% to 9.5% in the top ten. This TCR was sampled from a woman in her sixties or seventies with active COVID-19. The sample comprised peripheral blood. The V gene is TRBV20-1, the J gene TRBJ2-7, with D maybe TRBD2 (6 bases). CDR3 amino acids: CSASKLASASSYEQYF. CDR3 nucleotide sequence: TGCAGTGCTAGTAAATTAGCTAGCGCGAGCTCCTACGAGCAGTACTTC.